This T cell receptor beta chain was captured by sequencing in a study of T cell responses to AZD1222 COVID-19 vaccine. Measured with immunoSEQ multiplex PCR; TCRdb has only the in-frame clones, and not every one. Of 200,000 to 250,000 clones listed, about 94% were seen once; the top ten hold over 1.5%. This clone is a singleton in its sample. Its antigen is unknown. Findings of the study overall: Elevations in Spike-specific TCR breadth and depth followed administration of two AZD1222 doses. At 160-218 and 743-854, vaccine-associated CD4 TCRs were dominant, and they spanned spike. Repertoire sampling happened only post peak T cell response. Donors were chiefly white British, with a greater number of females, and clonal diversity was perhaps underestimated.

Trimming shortened V by 0 bases and J by 6 bases, and 18 bases separated the two germline ends. The germline gives CDR1 MNHEY, CDR2 SMNVEV (reference sequence). The CDR3 totals 17 residues. This chain links TRBV27 with TRBJ2-1; no definite D call. This clonotype was obtained from an adult who received the MenACWY meningococcal vaccine as a control. The source material was peripheral blood, sampled 28 days after the second dose of the MenACWY control vaccine. CDR3 sequence reads: CASSLSRGPFGVNEQFF. In DNA, the CDR3 is TGTGCCAGCAGTTTATCCCGAGGCCCTTTTGGGGTCAATGAGCAGTTCTTC.